Detailed here is one T cell receptor beta chain. This entry comes from a study of T cell responses to AZD1222 COVID-19 vaccine. Second-dose timings of about 4 or about 12 weeks were pooled. This table comes from immunoSEQ multiplex PCR, and its TCRdb copy is limited to in-frame clones, with some not included. The data contain some 74,000 clones, roughly nine tenths of them singletons. The clonotype was recovered from an adult who received the AZD1222 COVID-19 vaccine. The starting material was peripheral blood, obtained 28 days after the second AZD1222 dose.

CDR3 DNA: TGTGCAAGTCGCTTAGGCGATCAGCCCCAGCATTTT. Encoded protein: CASRLGDQPQHF. This chain connects TRBV12-2 to TRBJ1-5. TRBV12-2 is designated a pseudogene. The CDR3 is made up of 12 amino acids.